A selection of T cell receptor beta chains follows, all from one sample in a study of post-analysis software for immune sequencing data. Each CDR3 protein is one row after TCRdb ran MiXCR on the PCR reads. The table shows some 450,000 distinct CDR3 sequences, with nearly 45% occurring only once. Sequencing was performed on blood. The receptors come from a girl aged 5 to 17 with multiple sclerosis. CDR3s include the opening cysteine and the closing phenylalanine or tryptophan. The D gene is left open where the match is weak. Not all rows give a size; the values are once, few, many and, for expanded clones, a class.

v_gene: TRBV7-9; j_gene: TRBJ1-2; abundance: NA; d_gene: NA; CDR3nt: TGTGCCAGCAGCTTAGACATCTATGGCTACACCTTC; CDR3aa: CASSLDIYGYTF
v_gene: TRBV12-3/TRBV12-4; j_gene: TRBJ1-2; abundance: few; d_gene: NA; CDR3nt: TGTGCCAGCAGTTCAGGGTTCTATGGCTACACCTTC; CDR3aa: CASSSGFYGYTF
v_gene: TRBV5-1; j_gene: TRBJ2-3; abundance: NA; d_gene: NA; CDR3nt: TGCGCCAGCAGCTTTGGGCCCCCGGAGCGGGCATACACAGATACGCAGTATTTT; CDR3aa: CASSFGPPERAYTDTQYF
v_gene: TRBV15; j_gene: TRBJ2-3; abundance: NA; d_gene: NA; CDR3nt: TGTGCCACCAGCAGAGAAGGCAATTCCGCAGATACGCAGTATTTT; CDR3aa: CATSREGNSADTQYF
v_gene: TRBV29-1; j_gene: TRBJ2-3; abundance: NA; d_gene: NA; CDR3nt: TGCAACACCTATGAACCCCACACAGATACGCAGTATTTT; CDR3aa: CNTYEPHTDTQYF
v_gene: TRBV6-6; j_gene: TRBJ1-1; abundance: NA; d_gene: TRBD1; CDR3nt: TGCGCCAGCAGTCCACAGGGGGTGAACACTGAAGCTTTCTTT; CDR3aa: CASSPQGVNTEAFF
v_gene: TRBV5-1; j_gene: TRBJ1-1; abundance: once; d_gene: NA; CDR3nt: TGCGCCAGCAGCCCGCGACAGGACATTACCACTGAAGCTTTCTTT; CDR3aa: CASSPRQDITTEAFF
v_gene: TRBV27; j_gene: TRBJ2-7; abundance: NA; d_gene: NA; CDR3nt: TGTGCCAGCAGTTCGGCAGGGGCTACCTACGAGCAGTACTTC; CDR3aa: CASSSAGATYEQYF
v_gene: TRBV28; j_gene: TRBJ2-7; abundance: NA; d_gene: TRBD2; CDR3nt: TGTGCCAGCAGTCTTCCCGGGACTATGGGCGAGCAGTACTTC; CDR3aa: CASSLPGTMGEQYF
v_gene: TRBV4-1; j_gene: TRBJ2-7; abundance: NA; d_gene: NA; CDR3nt: TGCGCCAGCAGCCAAGGAGGGGCGGGACTCTCCTACGAGCAGTACTTC; CDR3aa: CASSQGGAGLSYEQYF
v_gene: TRBV7-8; j_gene: TRBJ2-7; abundance: NA; d_gene: NA; CDR3nt: TGCGCCACTTTCGGGGGATTCTCCTACGAGCAGTACTTC; CDR3aa: CATFGGFSYEQYF
v_gene: TRBV24-1; j_gene: TRBJ2-5; abundance: NA; d_gene: TRBD2; CDR3nt: TGTGCCACCAGGAACGGACTAGCGGAGACCCAGTACTTC; CDR3aa: CATRNGLAETQYF
v_gene: TRBV25-1; j_gene: TRBJ2-7; abundance: few; d_gene: NA; CDR3nt: TGTGCCAGCAGCTCAGCGGGCTGGGGGTCCTACGAGCAGTACTTC; CDR3aa: CASSSAGWGSYEQYF
v_gene: TRBV29-1; j_gene: TRBJ2-7; abundance: NA; d_gene: TRBD1; CDR3nt: TGCAGCGTTCAGGGGGCGGGGGAGCAGTACTTC; CDR3aa: CSVQGAGEQYF
v_gene: TRBV20-1; j_gene: TRBJ2-4; abundance: NA; d_gene: NA; CDR3nt: TGCAGTGCTAGGGCAGGGGCCAAAAACATTCAGTACTTC; CDR3aa: CSARAGAKNIQYF
v_gene: TRBV7-3; j_gene: TRBJ1-1; abundance: NA; d_gene: NA; CDR3nt: TGTGCCAGCAGCCCGGGGGGCGGGGGGCTTAATATTATGAACACTGAAGCTTTCTTT; CDR3aa: CASSPGGGGLNIMNTEAFF
v_gene: TRBV20-1; j_gene: TRBJ1-1; abundance: few; d_gene: TRBD1; CDR3nt: TGCAGTGCTAGATCAGGACAGGCCACCCCGAGGGACACTGAAGCTTTCTTT; CDR3aa: CSARSGQATPRDTEAFF
v_gene: TRBV4-1; j_gene: TRBJ2-7; abundance: few; d_gene: NA; CDR3nt: TGCGCCAGCAGCCAGGATCGGGTGGAAGGCGAGCAGTACTTC; CDR3aa: CASSQDRVEGEQYF
v_gene: TRBV7-2; j_gene: TRBJ2-6; abundance: few; d_gene: TRBD1; CDR3nt: TGTGCCAGCAGCACGAGACAGGGGCGCTCTGGGGCCAACGTCCTGACTTTC; CDR3aa: CASSTRQGRSGANVLTF
v_gene: TRBV12-3/TRBV12-4; j_gene: TRBJ2-7; abundance: NA; d_gene: TRBD1; CDR3nt: TGTGCCAGCAGCCCTCTCGGACAGGGAACCTACGAGCAGTACTTC; CDR3aa: CASSPLGQGTYEQYF
v_gene: TRBV6-5; j_gene: TRBJ1-6; abundance: NA; d_gene: TRBD1; CDR3nt: TGTGCCAGCAGTTACCCAAGACAGGGATCCTATAATTCACCCCTCCACTTT; CDR3aa: CASSYPRQGSYNSPLHF
v_gene: TRBV4-1; j_gene: TRBJ1-2; abundance: NA; d_gene: TRBD1; CDR3nt: TGCGCCAGCAGCCAAGTTGGAGGACAGGGTGATGGCTACACCTTC; CDR3aa: CASSQVGGQGDGYTF
v_gene: TRBV6-2/TRBV6-3; j_gene: TRBJ1-5; abundance: few; d_gene: NA; CDR3nt: TGTGCCAGCAGTTACGTATTCTCGTTAAATCGGCCCCAGCATTTT; CDR3aa: CASSYVFSLNRPQHF
v_gene: TRBV5-1; j_gene: TRBJ2-5; abundance: NA; d_gene: TRBD2; CDR3nt: TGCGCCAGCAGCTTGGGCGGGAGGGGCTCCTACGAGCGGTACTTC; CDR3aa: CASSLGGRGSYERYF
v_gene: TRBV6-5; j_gene: TRBJ2-3; abundance: NA; d_gene: TRBD2; CDR3nt: TGTGCCAGCACCTACTACCCCGGGCTAGCGGGAGCCCCAGATACGCAGTATTTT; CDR3aa: CASTYYPGLAGAPDTQYF
v_gene: TRBV7-3; j_gene: TRBJ2-7; abundance: few; d_gene: NA; CDR3nt: TGTGCCAGCAGCTTAACCCCCGCCAGGGTAGACGAGCAGTACTTC; CDR3aa: CASSLTPARVDEQYF
v_gene: TRBV7-2; j_gene: TRBJ2-5; abundance: many; d_gene: NA; CDR3nt: TGTGCCAGCAGCTTACGCCGGGAGACCCAGTACTTC; CDR3aa: CASSLRRETQYF
v_gene: TRBV7-2; j_gene: TRBJ2-4; abundance: NA; d_gene: TRBD2; CDR3nt: TGTGCCAGCAGCTCCGTTAGTAGCGGGAGGAGAGAGAACATTCAGTACTTC; CDR3aa: CASSSVSSGRRENIQYF
v_gene: TRBV12-3/TRBV12-4; j_gene: TRBJ2-7; abundance: few; d_gene: NA; CDR3nt: TGTGCCAGCAGTGTACAGGGCCGCGAGCAGTACTTC; CDR3aa: CASSVQGREQYF
v_gene: TRBV12-3/TRBV12-4; j_gene: TRBJ1-1; abundance: NA; d_gene: NA; CDR3nt: TGTGCCAGCAGTTTGGGGCGGGGATGGGCTTTCTTT; CDR3aa: CASSLGRGWAFF
v_gene: TRBV6-5; j_gene: TRBJ2-5; abundance: NA; d_gene: TRBD1; CDR3nt: TGTGCCAGCAGTTACTCCGGGACAGCCTGGGGGGAGACCCAGTACTTC; CDR3aa: CASSYSGTAWGETQYF
v_gene: TRBV29-1; j_gene: TRBJ2-3; abundance: few; d_gene: NA; CDR3nt: TGCAGCGATACACATAGCACAGATACGCAGTATTTT; CDR3aa: CSDTHSTDTQYF
v_gene: TRBV27; j_gene: TRBJ2-7; abundance: once; d_gene: TRBD2; CDR3nt: TGTGCCAGCAGTTCCGATCCCCAGGGACTATCCTACGAGCAGTACTTC; CDR3aa: CASSSDPQGLSYEQYF
v_gene: TRBV10-3; j_gene: TRBJ2-1; abundance: few; d_gene: NA; CDR3nt: TGTGCCATCAGTGAGTCGGGACAAAGCTCCTACAATGAGCAGTTCTTC; CDR3aa: CAISESGQSSYNEQFF
v_gene: TRBV12-3/TRBV12-4; j_gene: TRBJ1-1; abundance: NA; d_gene: TRBD1; CDR3nt: TGTGCCAGCAGGGACAGGGGTGCTGAAGCTTTCTTT; CDR3aa: CASRDRGAEAFF
v_gene: TRBV20-1; j_gene: TRBJ2-1; abundance: few; d_gene: NA; CDR3nt: TGCAGTGCTAGAGATCGGGCGCTGCGAGGTGAGCAGTTCTTC; CDR3aa: CSARDRALRGEQFF
v_gene: TRBV20-1; j_gene: TRBJ1-5; abundance: NA; d_gene: TRBD1; CDR3nt: TGCAGTGCTAGATCGCCGGGACAGGGTAGGCAGCCCCAGCATTTT; CDR3aa: CSARSPGQGRQPQHF